Sequencing of this T cell receptor beta chain was carried out in a study of shared clonotypes between healthy human individuals. Germline CDR1 is ENHRY and CDR2 is SYGVKD. The CDR3 is made up of 12 amino acids. Trimming pared 2 bases from V and 7 bases from J, leaving 5 bases between. Sequencing was performed with immunoSEQ multiplex PCR; in TCRdb, only in-frame clones are kept and a portion is missing. The top ten clones hold nearly 25% of a sample with 550,000 to 750,000 clones, under 95% of them seen once. Findings of the study overall: Blood was the only sampled material, and tissue repertoires likely differ.

Points on this clone: The antigen is not known.

Naive CD8 populations comprised CD45RO-negative cells positively selected for CCR7, excluding terminally differentiated effector memory CD45RA+ cells. The sequence came from a man aged 30 to 39 in good health. This chain links TRBV10-3 with TRBJ2-2; possible D gene TRBD2, 5 bases. The sequencing sample was made of naive CD8+ T cells sorted from blood. The CDR3 is CAISEGSGELFF. In DNA, the CDR3 is TGTGCCATCAGTGAGGGGAGCGGGGAGCTGTTTTTT.